This passage covers 5 T cell receptor beta chains from one sample sequenced in a study of blood T cell repertoires in COVID-19. Sequenced by immunoSEQ multiplex PCR; TCRdb stores in-frame clones only, minus some. Of under 300,000 clones listed, 86% are singletons. Sequenced input: peripheral blood. All receptors derive from a man older than 75 with acute or convalescent COVID-19.

This chain joins TRBV7-2 and TRBJ1-1, with a possible D match to TRBD1 (5 bases). Germline loops: CDR1 SGHTA, CDR2 FQGNSA. V shed 5 bases and J shed 1 base, with 11 bases lying between them. The CDR3 consists of 14 residues. The CDR3 loop is CASSIQVKNTEAFF. The DNA for the CDR3 is TGTGCCAGCAGCATACAGGTGAAGAACACTGAAGCTTTCTTT.

This clone appeared once. The genes are TRBV28 and TRBJ1-4, with 9 bases lining up with TRBD1. CDR1 and CDR2 from the germline V gene are MDHEN and SYDVKM. V trimming: 7 bases; J trimming: 8 bases; junction bases outside the gene matches: 11. The CDR3 spans 15 residues. The DNA for the CDR3 is TGTGCCAGCAATACCATGGGACAGGGTGGAGAAAAACTGTTTTTT. Its translation: CASNTMGQGGEKLFF.

In this sample, this clone turned up a few times. The chain recombines TRBV18 with TRBJ2-1; no clear D gene. CDR1 and CDR2 (germline): KGHSH, LQKENI. The CDR3 covers 15 residues. With 6 bases removed from V and 5 bases from J, the gap between germline ends came to 17 bases. CDR3 DNA sequence: TGTGCCAGCTCCCCGTCGACAACGCGAAACAATGAGCAGTTCTTC. Residues: CASSPSTTRNNEQFF.

Only one count was recorded for this clone. Relative to the germline gene, one junction end is altered; a read error may explain this. The V and J genes are TRBV28 and TRBJ2-4; the match to TRBD1 covers 10 bases. The CDR3 is 16 amino acids. CDR1 is MDHEN, CDR2 SYDVKM, per germline. CDR3 residues: CASSGWTGGAQNIQYF. The CDR3 DNA reads as TGTGCCAGCAGTGGGTGGACAGGGGGAGCCCAAAACATTCAGTACTTC.

J is TRBJ2-7 and V is TRBV2; 14 positions match TRBD2. The junction had 7 bases not matched to a gene; V was cut back by 7 bases and J by 8 bases. CDR1 SNHLY and CDR2 FYNNEI come from the germline V gene. This CDR3 spans 14 amino acids. CDR3 sequence reads: CASTTTSGGAQQYF. The CDR3, as DNA: TGTGCCAGCACCACGACTAGCGGGGGGGCCCAGCAGTACTTC.